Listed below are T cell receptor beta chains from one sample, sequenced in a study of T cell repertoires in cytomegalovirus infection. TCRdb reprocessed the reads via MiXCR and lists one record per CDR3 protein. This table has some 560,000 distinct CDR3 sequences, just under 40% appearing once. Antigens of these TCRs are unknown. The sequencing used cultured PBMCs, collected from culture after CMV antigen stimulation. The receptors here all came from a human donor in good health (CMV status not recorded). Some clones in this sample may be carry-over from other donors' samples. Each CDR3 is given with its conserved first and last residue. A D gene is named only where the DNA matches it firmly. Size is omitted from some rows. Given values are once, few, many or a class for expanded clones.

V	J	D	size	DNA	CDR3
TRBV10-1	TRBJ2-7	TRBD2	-	TGCGCCAGCAGTGAGTCCCGGCCGGGACTAGCGGGAGTCGAGCAGTACTTC	CASSESRPGLAGVEQYF
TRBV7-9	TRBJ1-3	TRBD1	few	TGTGCCAGCAGCGCCAACAGGGGTGGTGGAAACACCATATATTTT	CASSANRGGGNTIYF
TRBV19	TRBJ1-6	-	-	TGTGCCAGGATTCATGAGGTCTATAATTCACCCCTCCACTTT	CARIHEVYNSPLHF
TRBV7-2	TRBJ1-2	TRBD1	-	TGTGCCAGCAGCTTGCCAGGGGGGGACTATGGCTACACCTTC	CASSLPGGDYGYTF
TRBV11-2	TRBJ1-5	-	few	TGTGCCAGCAGCTTACGGGGATCCAGCGGGTCCCAGCATTTT	CASSLRGSSGSQHF
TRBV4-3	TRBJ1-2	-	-	TGCGCCAGCAGCCAAGATGTGCGGTACGGCTACACCTTC	CASSQDVRYGYTF
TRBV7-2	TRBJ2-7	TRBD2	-	TGTGCCAGCAGCCTTAGCGGGAGCGAGGGGTCCTACGAGCAGTACTTC	CASSLSGSEGSYEQYF
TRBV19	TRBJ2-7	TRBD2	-	TGTGCCAGTAGTATTCGCCCCGACTTAGCGGGAGTAAGCGAGCAGTACTTC	CASSIRPDLAGVSEQYF
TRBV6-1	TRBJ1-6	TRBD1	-	TGTGCCAGCAGTTTCATCAGGGGGGGCAATTCACCCCTCCACTTT	CASSFIRGGNSPLHF
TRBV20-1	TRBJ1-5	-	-	TGCAGTGCTCTAGAGACAGGCGGGATGGGACAGCCCCAGCATTTT	CSALETGGMGQPQHF
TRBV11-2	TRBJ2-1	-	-	TGTGCCAGCAGCTTAGTGGGGCAGGGAAACAATGAGCAGTTCTTC	CASSLVGQGNNEQFF
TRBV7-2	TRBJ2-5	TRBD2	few	TGTGCCAGCAGCTTAGGGGGACTAGCGGGAGGGTCGGGAGAGACCCAGTACTTC	CASSLGGLAGGSGETQYF
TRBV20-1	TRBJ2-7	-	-	TGCAGTGCTAGAGATCCCGGGCTAGCGCCTTCCTACGAGCAGTACTTC	CSARDPGLAPSYEQYF
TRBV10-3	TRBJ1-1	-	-	TGTGCCATCAGTGGGACGATTGCTCAAGCTTTCTTT	CAISGTIAQAFF
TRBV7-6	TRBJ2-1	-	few	TGTGCCAGCAGCTTACGGGGAGGAGCGGTTAACGACCATGAGCAGTTCTTC	CASSLRGGAVNDHEQFF
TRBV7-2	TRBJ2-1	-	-	TGTGCCAGCAGTATACTTGGGGGCTCCTACAATGAGCAGTTCTTC	CASSILGGSYNEQFF
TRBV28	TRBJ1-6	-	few	TGTGCCAGCAATGTGCCCGGGGCTTATAATTCACCCCTCCACTTT	CASNVPGAYNSPLHF
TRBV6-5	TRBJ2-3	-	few	TGTGCCAGCAGGGCGCCAGGGGCCGCAGATACGCAGTATTTT	CASRAPGAADTQYF
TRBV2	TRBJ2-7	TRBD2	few	TGTGCCAGCAGTGAACCCGTTGGGAGGGGAGGTGCCTACGAGCAGTACTTC	CASSEPVGRGGAYEQYF
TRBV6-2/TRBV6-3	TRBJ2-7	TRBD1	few	TGTGCCAGCTGGCCTTCAGGGGGCAACGAGCAGTACTTC	CASWPSGGNEQYF
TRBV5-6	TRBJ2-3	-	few	TGTGCCAGCAGCCGAACCCGACGCACAGATACGCAGTATTTT	CASSRTRRTDTQYF